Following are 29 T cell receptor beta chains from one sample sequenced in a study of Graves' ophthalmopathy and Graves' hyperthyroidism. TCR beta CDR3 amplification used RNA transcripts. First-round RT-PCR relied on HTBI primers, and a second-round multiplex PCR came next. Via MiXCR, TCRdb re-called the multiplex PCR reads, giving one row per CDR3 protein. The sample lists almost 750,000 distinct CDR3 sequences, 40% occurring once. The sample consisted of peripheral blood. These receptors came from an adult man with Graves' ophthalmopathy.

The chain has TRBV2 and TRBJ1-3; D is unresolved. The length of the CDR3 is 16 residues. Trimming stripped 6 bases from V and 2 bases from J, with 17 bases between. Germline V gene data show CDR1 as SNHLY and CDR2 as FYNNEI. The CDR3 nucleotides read TGTGCCAGCAGGGGCGTGACGGTGCACACTGGAAACACCATATATTTT. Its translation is CASRGVTVHTGNTIYF.

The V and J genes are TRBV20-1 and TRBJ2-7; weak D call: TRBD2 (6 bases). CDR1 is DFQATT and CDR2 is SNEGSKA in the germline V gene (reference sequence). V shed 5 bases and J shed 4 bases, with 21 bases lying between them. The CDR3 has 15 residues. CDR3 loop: CSAGGPGEALYEQYF. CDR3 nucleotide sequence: TGCAGTGCTGGGGGACCGGGGGAGGCCCTGTACGAGCAGTACTTC.

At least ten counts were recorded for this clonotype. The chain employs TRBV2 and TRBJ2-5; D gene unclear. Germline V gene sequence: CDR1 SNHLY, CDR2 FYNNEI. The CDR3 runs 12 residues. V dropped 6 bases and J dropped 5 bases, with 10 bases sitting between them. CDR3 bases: TGTGCCAGCAGATGGTCGGAGGAGACCCAGTACTTC. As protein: CASRWSEETQYF.

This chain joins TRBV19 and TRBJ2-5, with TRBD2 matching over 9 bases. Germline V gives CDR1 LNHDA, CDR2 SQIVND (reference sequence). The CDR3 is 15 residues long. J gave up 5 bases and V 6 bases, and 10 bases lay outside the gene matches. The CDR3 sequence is CASSASGAGEETQYF. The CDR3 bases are TGTGCCAGTAGCGCTAGCGGGGCGGGAGAGGAGACCCAGTACTTC.

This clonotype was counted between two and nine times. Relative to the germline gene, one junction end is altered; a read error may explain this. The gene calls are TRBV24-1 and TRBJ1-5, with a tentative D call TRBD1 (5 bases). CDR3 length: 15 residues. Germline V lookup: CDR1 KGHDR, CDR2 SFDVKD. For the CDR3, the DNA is TGTGCCAGCAGTGAATTGGGGGGTGGTGGTCAGCCCCAGCATTTT. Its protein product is CASSELGGGGQPQHF.

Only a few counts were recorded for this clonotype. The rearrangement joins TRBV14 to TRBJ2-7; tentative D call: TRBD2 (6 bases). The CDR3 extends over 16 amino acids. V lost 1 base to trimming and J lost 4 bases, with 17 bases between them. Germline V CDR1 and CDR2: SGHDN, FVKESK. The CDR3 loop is CASSQGFGGAGYEQYF. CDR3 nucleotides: TGTGCCAGCAGCCAAGGGTTTGGCGGGGCCGGATACGAGCAGTACTTC.

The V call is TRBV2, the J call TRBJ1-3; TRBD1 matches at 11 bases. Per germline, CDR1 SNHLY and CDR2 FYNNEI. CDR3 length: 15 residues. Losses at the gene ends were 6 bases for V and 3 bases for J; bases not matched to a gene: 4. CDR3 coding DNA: TGTGCCAGCAGACGGGACAGGGGGGATGGAAACACCATATATTTT. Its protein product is CASRRDRGDGNTIYF. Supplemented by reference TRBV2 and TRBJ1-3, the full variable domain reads EPEVTQTPSHQVTQMGQEVILRCVPISNHLYFYWYRQILGQKVEFLVSFYNNEISEKSEIFDDQFSVERPDGSNFTLKIRSTKLEDSAMYFCASRRDRGDGNTIYFGEGSWLTVV.

DNA for the CDR3: TGTGCCAGCCCGGGGGGGCGGAAGGATGAAAAACTGTTTTTT. Protein: CASPGGRKDEKLFF. V gene TRBV6-5 combines with J gene TRBJ1-4; possible D gene TRBD1, 6 bases. Germline lookup yields CDR1 MNHEY and CDR2 SVGAGI. The germline V and J ends were trimmed by 8 bases and 6 bases, with 16 bases remaining between them. The CDR3 has 14 amino acids.

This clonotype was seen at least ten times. This chain's CDR3 is CSAGQEGTEAFF. The CDR3 DNA is TGCAGTGCCGGACAGGAGGGGACTGAAGCTTTCTTT. The V and J genes are TRBV20-1 and TRBJ1-1; 7 nucleotides match TRBD1. Looked up from germline, CDR1 is DFQATT and CDR2 is SNEGSKA (reference sequence). J was trimmed by 5 bases and V by 6 bases; bases with no gene match: 6. There are 12 residues in the CDR3.

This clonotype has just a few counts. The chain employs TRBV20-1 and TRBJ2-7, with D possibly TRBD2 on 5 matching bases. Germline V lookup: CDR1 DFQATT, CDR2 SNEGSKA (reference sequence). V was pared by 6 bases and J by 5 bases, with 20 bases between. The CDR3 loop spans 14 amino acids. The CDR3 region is CSASREGLANEQYF. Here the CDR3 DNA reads TGCAGTGCATCCCGGGAAGGGCTGGCTAACGAGCAGTACTTC.

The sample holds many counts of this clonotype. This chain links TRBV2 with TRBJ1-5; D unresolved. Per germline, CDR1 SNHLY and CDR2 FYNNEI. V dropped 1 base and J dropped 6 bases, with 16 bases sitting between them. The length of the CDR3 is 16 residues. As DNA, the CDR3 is TGTGCCAGCAGTGAAGATGGTGCAGGATTCCGTCAGCCCCAGCATTTT. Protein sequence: CASSEDGAGFRQPQHF.

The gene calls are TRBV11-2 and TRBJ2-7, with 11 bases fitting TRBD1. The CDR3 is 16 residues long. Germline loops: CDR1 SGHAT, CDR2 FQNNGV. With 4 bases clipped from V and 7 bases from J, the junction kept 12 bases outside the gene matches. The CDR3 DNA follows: TGTGCCAGCAGCTCCTATACCGGGACAGGGGGGATAGAGCAGTACTTC. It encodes CASSSYTGTGGIEQYF.

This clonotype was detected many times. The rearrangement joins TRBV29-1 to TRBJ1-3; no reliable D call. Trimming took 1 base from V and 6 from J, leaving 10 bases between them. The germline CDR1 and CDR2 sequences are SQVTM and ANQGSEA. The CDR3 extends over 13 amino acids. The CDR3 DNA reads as TGCAGCGTTGAAGCTGACACGTCAAACACCATATATTTT. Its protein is CSVEADTSNTIYF. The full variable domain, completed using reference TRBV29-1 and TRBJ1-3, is SAVISQKPSRDICQRGTSLTIQCQVDSQVTMMFWYRQQPGQSLTLIATANQGSEATYESGFVIDKFPISRPNLTFSTLTVSNMSPEDSSIYLCSVEADTSNTIYFGEGSWLTVV.

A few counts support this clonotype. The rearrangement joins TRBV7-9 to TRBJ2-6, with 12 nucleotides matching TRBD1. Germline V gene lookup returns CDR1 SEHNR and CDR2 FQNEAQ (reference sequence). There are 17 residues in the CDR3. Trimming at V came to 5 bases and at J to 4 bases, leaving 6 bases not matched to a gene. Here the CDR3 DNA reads TGTGCCAGCAGCGCCGGGACAGGGGGCCCCGGGGCCAACGTCCTGACTTTC. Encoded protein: CASSAGTGGPGANVLTF. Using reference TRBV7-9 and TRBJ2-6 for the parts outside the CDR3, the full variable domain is DTGVSQNPRHKITKRGQNVTFRCDPISEHNRLYWYRQTLGQGPEFLTYFQNEAQLEKSRLLSDRFSAERPKGSFSTLEIQRTEQGDSAMYLCASSAGTGGPGANVLTFGAGSRLTVL.

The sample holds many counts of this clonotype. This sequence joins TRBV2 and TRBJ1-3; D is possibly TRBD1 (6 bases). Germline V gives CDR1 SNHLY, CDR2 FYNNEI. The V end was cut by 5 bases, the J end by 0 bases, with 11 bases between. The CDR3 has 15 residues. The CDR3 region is CASSRQAYSGNTIYF. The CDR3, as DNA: TGTGCCAGCAGTAGACAGGCTTACTCTGGAAACACCATATATTTT.

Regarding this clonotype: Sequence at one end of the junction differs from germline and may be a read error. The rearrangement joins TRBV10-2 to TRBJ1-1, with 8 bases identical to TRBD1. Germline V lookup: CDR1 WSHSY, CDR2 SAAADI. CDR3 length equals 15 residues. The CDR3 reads CASSSQARGRTEAFF. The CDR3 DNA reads TGTGCCAGCAGTTCTCAAGCCAGGGGGCGGACTGAAGCTTTCTTT.

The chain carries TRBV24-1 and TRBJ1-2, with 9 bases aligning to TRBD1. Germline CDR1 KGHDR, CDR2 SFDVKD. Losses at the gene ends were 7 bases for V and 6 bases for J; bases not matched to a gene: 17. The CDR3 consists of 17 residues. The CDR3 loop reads CATRKPPRNTGGDGYTF. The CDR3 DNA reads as TGTGCCACCAGGAAACCACCTAGAAACACAGGGGGCGATGGCTACACCTTC.

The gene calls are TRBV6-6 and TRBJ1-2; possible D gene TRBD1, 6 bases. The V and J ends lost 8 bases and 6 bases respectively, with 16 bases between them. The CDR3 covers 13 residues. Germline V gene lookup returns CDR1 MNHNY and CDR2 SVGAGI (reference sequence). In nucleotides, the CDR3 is TGTGCCAGCTCCGCTCGGACAGACAATGGCTACACCTTC. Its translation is CASSARTDNGYTF.

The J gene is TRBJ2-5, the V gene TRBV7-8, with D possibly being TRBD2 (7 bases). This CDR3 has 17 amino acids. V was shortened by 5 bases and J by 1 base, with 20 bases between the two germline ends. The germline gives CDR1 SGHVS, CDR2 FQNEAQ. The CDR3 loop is CASSLGGVGGAQETQYF. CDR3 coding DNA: TGTGCCAGCAGCCTTGGAGGGGTAGGGGGGGCCCAAGAGACCCAGTACTTC.

CDR3 bases: TGTGCCAGCAGCGTAGGGGACTACACCGGGGAGCTGTTTTTT. It specifies CASSVGDYTGELFF. This chain uses TRBV9 with TRBJ2-2, with a possible D match to TRBD2 (6 bases). Germline V CDR1 and CDR2: SGDLS, YYNGEE. The CDR3 consists of 14 residues. V was clipped by 0 bases and J by 3 bases, with 6 bases between them. Supplemented by reference TRBV9 and TRBJ2-2, the full variable domain reads DSGVTQTPKHLITATGQRVTLRCSPRSGDLSVYWYQQSLDQGLQFLIQYYNGEERAKGNILERFSAQQFPDLHSELNLSSLELGDSALYFCASSVGDYTGELFFGEGSRLTVL.

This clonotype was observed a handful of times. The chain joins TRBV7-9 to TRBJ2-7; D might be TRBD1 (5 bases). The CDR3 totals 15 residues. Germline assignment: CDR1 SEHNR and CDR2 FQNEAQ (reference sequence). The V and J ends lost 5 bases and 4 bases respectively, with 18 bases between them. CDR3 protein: CASSNPNIGEYEQYF. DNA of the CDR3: TGTGCCAGCAGCAACCCCAATATAGGGGAATACGAGCAGTACTTC.

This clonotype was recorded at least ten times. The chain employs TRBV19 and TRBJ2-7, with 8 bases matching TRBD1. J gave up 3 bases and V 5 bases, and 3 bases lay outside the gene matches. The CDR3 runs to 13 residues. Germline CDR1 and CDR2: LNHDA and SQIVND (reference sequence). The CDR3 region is CASSVTGDYEQYF. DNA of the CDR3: TGTGCCAGTAGTGTGACAGGGGACTACGAGCAGTACTTC.

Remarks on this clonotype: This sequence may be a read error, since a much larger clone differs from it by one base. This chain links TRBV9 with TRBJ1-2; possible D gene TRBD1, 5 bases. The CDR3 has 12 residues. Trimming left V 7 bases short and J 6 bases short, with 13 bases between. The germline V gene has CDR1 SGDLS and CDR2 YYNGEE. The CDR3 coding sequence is TGTGCCAGCTCCCAGGGCGGGCATGGCTACACCTTC. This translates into CASSQGGHGYTF.

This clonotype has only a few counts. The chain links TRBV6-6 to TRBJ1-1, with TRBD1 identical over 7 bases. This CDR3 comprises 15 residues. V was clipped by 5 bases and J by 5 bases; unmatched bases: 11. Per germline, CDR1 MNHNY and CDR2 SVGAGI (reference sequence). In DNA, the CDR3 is TGTGCCAGCAGTCACAGACAGGGCTGGGAGACTGAAGCTTTCTTT. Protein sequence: CASSHRQGWETEAFF.

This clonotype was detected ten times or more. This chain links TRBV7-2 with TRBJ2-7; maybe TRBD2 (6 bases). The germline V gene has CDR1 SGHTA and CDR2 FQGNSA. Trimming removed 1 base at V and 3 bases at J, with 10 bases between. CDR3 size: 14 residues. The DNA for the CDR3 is TGTGCCAGCAGCTTAGAGGCGGGAAACTACGAGCAGTACTTC. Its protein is CASSLEAGNYEQYF.

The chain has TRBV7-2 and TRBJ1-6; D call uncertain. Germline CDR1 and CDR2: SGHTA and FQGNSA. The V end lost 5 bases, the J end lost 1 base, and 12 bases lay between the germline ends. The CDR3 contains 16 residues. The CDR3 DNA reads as TGTGCCAGCAGCCGAGACGGAGATTCCTATAATTCACCCCTCCACTTT. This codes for CASSRDGDSYNSPLHF.

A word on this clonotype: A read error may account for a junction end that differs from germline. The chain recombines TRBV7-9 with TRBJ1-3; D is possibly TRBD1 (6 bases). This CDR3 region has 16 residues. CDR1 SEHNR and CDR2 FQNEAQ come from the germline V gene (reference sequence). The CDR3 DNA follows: TGTGCCAGCAGCCCTGAAGGGACATTTTTTGGAAACACCATACATTTT. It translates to CASSPEGTFFGNTIHF. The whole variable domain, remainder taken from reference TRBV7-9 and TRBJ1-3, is DTGVSQNPRHKITKRGQNVTFRCDPISEHNRLYWYRQTLGQGPEFLTYFQNEAQLEKSRLLSDRFSAERPKGSFSTLEIQRTEQGDSAMYLCASSPEGTFFGNTIHFGEGSWLTVV.

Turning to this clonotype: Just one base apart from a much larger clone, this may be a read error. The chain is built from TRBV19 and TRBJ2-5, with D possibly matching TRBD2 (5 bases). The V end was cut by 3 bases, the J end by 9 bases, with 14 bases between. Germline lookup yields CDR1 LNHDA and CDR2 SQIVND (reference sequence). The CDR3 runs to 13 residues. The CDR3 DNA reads TGTGCCAGTAGTATTCCCGGGTCCGGGGCCCAGTACTTC. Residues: CASSIPGSGAQYF.

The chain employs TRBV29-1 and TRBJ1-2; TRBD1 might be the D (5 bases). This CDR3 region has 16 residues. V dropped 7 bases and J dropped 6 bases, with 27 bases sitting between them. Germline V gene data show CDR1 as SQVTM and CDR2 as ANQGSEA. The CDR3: CSAAGQAGPGVDGYTF. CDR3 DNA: TGCAGCGCTGCAGGGCAGGCTGGACCGGGGGTCGATGGCTACACCTTC.